One and the same sample provided the 15 T cell receptor beta chains below, sequenced in a study of blood T cell repertoires in COVID-19. Data came from immunoSEQ multiplex PCR; TCRdb stores just in-frame clones and leaves some out. Of 200,000 to 250,000 clones in the sample, 80% are singletons; the top ten hold 4.5% to 7%. The sequencing sample was made of peripheral blood. The origin of the receptors is a woman between 65 and 79 years old with acute or convalescent COVID-19.

CDR3 residues: CASSRTGTNTDTQYF. The DNA of the CDR3 is TGCGCCAGCAGCCGTACCGGGACAAACACAGATACGCAGTATTTT. V gene TRBV5-1 combines with J gene TRBJ2-3, with a possible D match to TRBD1 (6 bases). V gave up 4 bases and J gave up 2 bases, with 14 bases separating them. Germline CDR1 and CDR2: SGHRS and YFSETQ. The CDR3 runs 15 residues. The whole variable domain, filled in from reference TRBV5-1 and TRBJ2-3, reads KAGVTQTPRYLIKTRGQQVTLSCSPISGHRSVSWYQQTPGQGLQFLFEYFSETQRNKGNFPGRFSGRQFSNSRSEMNVSTLELGDSALYLCASSRTGTNTDTQYFGPGTRLTVL.

The chain couples TRBV5-4 to TRBJ2-2, with 7 bases fitting TRBD2. The CDR3 runs 16 residues. J was trimmed by 3 bases and V by 5 bases; bases with no gene match: 10. The germline V gene encodes CDR1 SGHNT and CDR2 YYREEE (reference sequence). The CDR3 sequence is CASSFPTSKYTGELFF. CDR3 in DNA: TGTGCCAGCAGTTTCCCGACTAGCAAGTACACCGGGGAGCTGTTTTTT.

The chain combines TRBV2 with TRBJ2-3, with a tentative D call TRBD2 (6 bases). The CDR3 is 12 amino acids. Per the germline V gene, CDR1 is SNHLY and CDR2 is FYNNEI. Trimming shortened V by 3 bases and J by 7 bases, and 8 bases separated the two germline ends. CDR3 coding DNA: TGTGCCAGCAGTGAGCGGGACTATACGCAGTATTTT. It yields the protein CASSERDYTQYF. Full variable domain (rest looked up from reference TRBV2 and TRBJ2-3): EPEVTQTPSHQVTQMGQEVILRCVPISNHLYFYWYRQILGQKVEFLVSFYNNEISEKSEIFDDQFSVERPDGSNFTLKIRSTKLEDSAMYFCASSERDYTQYFGPGTRLTVL.

The genes are TRBV21-1 and TRBJ2-1; the table assigns TRBD2, which was not confirmed against the DNA. TRBV21-1 is flagged as a pseudogene. The CDR3 sequence is 19 residues long. The CDR3 nucleotides read TGTGCCAGCAGCAAAGTCCGGGGTCCCGGGACTAGACGCTACAATGAGCAGTTCTTC. Its protein product is CASSKVRGPGTRRYNEQFF.

V and J are TRBV5-1 and TRBJ2-7; D is possibly TRBD1 (6 bases). The CDR3 has 15 residues. Germline CDR1 and CDR2: SGHRS and YFSETQ. Trimming stripped 4 bases from V and 1 base from J, with 15 bases between. CDR3 sequence reads: CASSLLQGGSYEQYF. The CDR3 DNA reads TGCGCCAGCAGCCTTCTACAGGGCGGGTCCTACGAGCAGTACTTC.

The CDR3 sequence is CASSLAGGHNEQFF. Here the CDR3 DNA reads TGTGCCAGCAGCTTAGCAGGAGGGCACAATGAGCAGTTCTTC. The chain has TRBV7-6 and TRBJ2-1; D is possibly TRBD2 (6 bases). V lost 0 bases and J 5 bases, leaving 8 bases between the germline ends. Germline V gene data show CDR1 as SGHVS and CDR2 as FNYEAQ. There are 14 residues in the CDR3.

This sequence joins TRBV6-5 and TRBJ1-6; TRBD1 agrees at 10 bases. Germline assignment: CDR1 MNHEY and CDR2 SVGAGI. The trim removed 6 bases at V and 6 bases at J, leaving 2 bases unmatched. CDR3 length equals 14 residues. The CDR3 loop reads CASSWDRGNSPLHF. CDR3 sequence (DNA): TGTGCCAGCAGCTGGGACAGGGGTAATTCACCCCTCCACTTT.

The chain carries TRBV6-5 and TRBJ1-6; D is possibly TRBD1 (5 bases). CDR1 and CDR2 (germline): MNHEY, SVGAGI. The CDR3 contains 15 residues. The V end lost 2 bases, the J end lost 6 bases, and 11 bases lay between the germline ends. The CDR3 loop reads CASSYIFQGNSPLHF. The CDR3 DNA sequence: TGTGCCAGCAGTTACATTTTCCAGGGTAATTCACCCCTCCACTTT.

The gene calls are TRBV6-5 and TRBJ1-4; 9 bases match TRBD1. CDR3 length: 15 residues. V lost 0 bases and J lost 7; bases outside the gene matches: 3. Germline loops: CDR1 MNHEY, CDR2 SVGAGI. CDR3 sequence (DNA): TGTGCCAGCAGTTACTCCGGGACAGGGTTTGAAAAACTGTTTTTT. Translation gives CASSYSGTGFEKLFF.

J is TRBJ1-1 and V is TRBV19; TRBD1 is a possible D gene (5 bases). CDR3 length equals 15 residues. CDR1 is LNHDA and CDR2 is SQIVND in the germline V gene (reference sequence). V was cut by 6 bases and J by 2 bases, with 16 bases left in between. As DNA, the CDR3 is TGTGCCAGTAGCAATGGCGGAAGGGGAAACACTGAAGCTTTCTTT. Translation gives CASSNGGRGNTEAFF.

The J gene is TRBJ2-5, the V gene TRBV10-3, with TRBD1 identical over 7 bases. Germline lookup yields CDR1 ENHRY and CDR2 SYGVKD. The CDR3 contains 13 residues. J gave up 5 bases and V 2 bases, and 2 bases lay outside the gene matches. CDR3: CAISERGRETQYF. For the CDR3, the DNA is TGTGCCATCAGTGAGAGGGGGCGGGAGACCCAGTACTTC.

The chain recombines TRBV7-2 with TRBJ2-1; the match to TRBD2 covers 9 bases. CDR1 SGHTA and CDR2 FQGNSA come from the germline V gene. J gave up 6 bases and V 1 base, and 4 bases lay outside the gene matches. The CDR3 has 15 amino acids. CDR3 residues: CASSLVAGVTNEQFF. The DNA of the CDR3 is TGTGCCAGCAGCTTAGTAGCGGGAGTTACCAATGAGCAGTTCTTC. Looking up the rest from reference TRBV7-2 and TRBJ2-1 gives the full variable domain: GAGVSQSPSNKVTEKGKDVELRCDPISGHTALYWYRQSLGQGLEFLIYFQGNSAPDKSGLPSDRFSAERTGGSVSTLTIQRTQQEDSAVYLCASSLVAGVTNEQFFGPGTRLTVL.

The chain has TRBV2 and TRBJ2-2, with D tentatively TRBD1 (5 bases). Trimming removed 5 bases from V and 5 bases from J, with 9 bases in between. Germline V CDR1 and CDR2: SNHLY, FYNNEI. The CDR3 runs to 13 residues. CDR3 bases: TGTGCCAGCAGTACTGACAGTACCGGGGAGCTGTTTTTT. Encoded protein: CASSTDSTGELFF.

This clone has only a few counts. Because the CDR3's place on the DNA is in doubt, the DNA is left out and the CDR3 is given as listed by TCRdb. V gene TRBV27 combines with J gene TRBJ1-2. The germline V gene encodes CDR1 MNHEY and CDR2 SMNVEV (reference sequence). Ends included, the CDR3 has 16 residues. CDR3 loop: CASSPLAQAWGGGYTF.

The chain employs TRBV7-2 and TRBJ2-1; tentative D call: TRBD2 (6 bases). Germline V lookup: CDR1 SGHTA, CDR2 FQGNSA. The CDR3 is 16 amino acids. The germline V and J ends were trimmed by 1 base and 5 bases, with 15 bases remaining between them. The CDR3 DNA reads as TGTGCCAGCAGCTTAGTCATCGGGAGTGGGAACAATGAGCAGTTCTTC. It specifies CASSLVIGSGNNEQFF.